The 27 T cell receptor beta chains in this list originate from one sample, sequenced in a study of cytomegalovirus exposure and HLA in healthy donors. The PCR ran on 60 Vbeta and 13 Jbeta primers. Sequencing used immunoSEQ multiplex PCR; TCRdb keeps in-frame clones, though not all of them. The sample holds 95,000 to 150,000 clones, roughly 80% seen once. What was sequenced was PBMCs. These receptors were obtained from a man aged 18-30 years in good health and CMV-seropositive.

The chain couples TRBV5-1 to TRBJ2-7; no firm D call. The CDR3 consists of 13 residues. V was cut by 0 bases and J by 5 bases, with 9 bases left in between. Germline CDR1 is SGHRS and CDR2 is YFSETQ. The CDR3 DNA follows: TGCGCCAGCAGCTTGGTCCTCCCGGACGAGCAGTACTTC. Translated: CASSLVLPDEQYF.

The chain joins TRBV5-1 to TRBJ2-2; TRBD1 matches 7 bases. This CDR3 is built from 17 residues. Unmatched junction bases numbered 8, after V lost 2 bases and J lost 1 base. CDR1 SGHRS and CDR2 YFSETQ come from the germline V gene. The DNA for the CDR3 is TGCGCCAGCAGCTTTCGTCCGGGACAGCTGAACACCGGGGAGCTGTTTTTT. Amino acids: CASSFRPGQLNTGELFF.

This chain uses TRBV30 with TRBJ2-1, with D perhaps TRBD2 (5 bases). The CDR3 length is 15 residues. From germline, CDR1 is GTSNPN and CDR2 SVGIG (reference sequence). Trimming stripped 0 bases from V and 9 bases from J, with 18 bases between. This CDR3 reads CAWSVLARLAGEQFF. The CDR3 DNA reads TGTGCCTGGAGTGTATTAGCCCGGCTTGCGGGTGAGCAGTTCTTC.

This clone was observed a handful of times. The junction and the germline gene differ at one end; a read error may be behind it. The same CDR3 can be traced to other DNA sequences in this sample. This chain uses TRBV7-2 with TRBJ2-7; D possibly corresponds to TRBD2 (5 bases). Germline CDR1 SGHTA, CDR2 FQGNSA. This CDR3 contains 12 residues. The CDR3 DNA reads TGTTCCAGGCGGACGTCGGGATACGAGCAGTACTTC. The encoded protein is CSRRTSGYEQYF.

The chain carries TRBV6-4 and TRBJ2-3, with D tentatively TRBD1 (6 bases). V was cut by 4 bases and J by 4 bases, with 15 bases left in between. The germline V gene encodes CDR1 MRHNA and CDR2 SNTAGT. The CDR3 contains 15 residues. The CDR3 loop reads CASSGTSEGADTQYF. For the CDR3, the DNA is TGTGCCAGCAGTGGGACATCAGAGGGGGCAGATACGCAGTATTTT.

V and J are TRBV5-8 and TRBJ1-2; D is unclear. Deletions cut 1 base from V and 0 bases from J, with 13 bases between. This CDR3 spans 16 amino acids. In germline, CDR1 is SGHTS, CDR2 YDEGEE. The CDR3 reads CASSLFDGSSNYGYTF. CDR3 nucleotides: TGTGCCAGCAGCTTGTTTGATGGGAGTTCTAACTATGGCTACACCTTC.

The chain couples TRBV30 to TRBJ2-7; maybe TRBD1 (6 bases). This CDR3 is 16 amino acids long. V was shortened by 2 bases and J by 5 bases, with 22 bases between the two germline ends. Germline V lookup: CDR1 GTSNPN, CDR2 SVGIG (reference sequence). CDR3 nucleotides: TGTGCCTGGAGTATATTCGGAAACAGGGTGTGGGACGAGCAGTACTTC. It codes for CAWSIFGNRVWDEQYF.

Points on this clone: Other DNA variants within this sample encode the same CDR3. The chain is built from TRBV6-1 and TRBJ1-3, with 7 bases aligning to TRBD1. With 6 bases clipped from V and 1 base from J, the junction kept 6 bases outside the gene matches. Germline V gene sequence: CDR1 MNHNS, CDR2 SASEGT. The CDR3 runs to 15 residues. The CDR3 sequence: CASSGDRESGNTIYF. The CDR3 DNA reads TGTGCCAGCAGCGGCGACAGGGAATCTGGAAACACCATATATTTT.

Concerning this clone itself: One end of the junction does not line up with germline, which may come from a read error. Other nucleotide sequences from this sample produce the same CDR3. The chain combines TRBV6-6 with TRBJ1-1; 8 bases align to TRBD1. The CDR3 consists of 14 residues. The V gene's germline CDR1 is MNHNY and CDR2 SVGAGI (reference sequence). This CDR3 is CASRTGGPNAEAFF. In DNA form, the CDR3 reads TGTGCCAGCAGAACAGGGGGGCCAAACGCTGAAGCCTTCTTT.

The chain joins TRBV7-9 to TRBJ2-3; 8 bases are shared with TRBD2. J was trimmed by 1 base and V by 4 bases; bases with no gene match: 7. The V gene's germline CDR1 is SEHNR and CDR2 FQNEAQ (reference sequence). This CDR3 comprises 16 residues. The CDR3: CASSWGLVGGTDTQYF. The CDR3, as DNA: TGTGCCAGCAGCTGGGGACTAGTGGGGGGCACAGATACGCAGTATTTT.

This clone was seen more than once but under ten times. The chain recombines TRBV7-9 with TRBJ1-1; D may be TRBD1 (6 bases). The CDR3 consists of 15 residues. In germline, CDR1 is SEHNR, CDR2 FQNEAQ (reference sequence). The V gene lost 5 bases and the J gene lost 5 bases, with 18 bases spanning the gap. The DNA of the CDR3 is TGTGCCAGCAGCAGAACTTACAGGGATGGTACTGAAGCTTTCTTT. This encodes CASSRTYRDGTEAFF.

This chain uses TRBV18 with TRBJ2-2; D might be TRBD1 (6 bases). The ends were cut back, 2 bases at V and 5 bases at J, with 9 bases in the middle. The CDR3 runs to 14 residues. Germline CDR1 is KGHSH and CDR2 is LQKENI. The CDR3 DNA follows: TGTGCCAGCTCACCAGGGGGCCCGACCGGGGAGCTGTTTTTT. Its translation: CASSPGGPTGELFF.

The DNA for the CDR3 is TGCGCCAGCAGCTGGGGGACAGGGGCGGGGAATGAGCAGTTCTTC. Its protein is CASSWGTGAGNEQFF. The chain links TRBV5-1 to TRBJ2-1; 10 nucleotides align to TRBD1. CDR1 is SGHRS, CDR2 YFSETQ, per germline. This CDR3 contains 15 residues. V lost 3 bases and J lost 7; bases outside the gene matches: 7.

The genes are TRBV7-2 and TRBJ1-4, with 8 bases matching TRBD1. This CDR3 has 15 residues. J gave up 3 bases and V 6 bases, and 6 bases lay outside the gene matches. Germline V lookup: CDR1 SGHTA, CDR2 FQGNSA. The CDR3 reads CASSRDRSSNEKLFF. The CDR3 DNA sequence: TGTGCCAGCAGTAGGGACAGGTCATCTAATGAAAAACTGTTTTTT.

This clone appeared a single time. CDR3 DNA sequence: TGTGCCAGCAGTATCAGCCCCCAGGGAGGTCGTTCACCACCCCTCCACTTT. Amino acids: CASSISPQGGRSPPLHF. This chain uses TRBV27 with TRBJ1-6, with D maybe TRBD1 (5 bases). There are 17 residues in the CDR3. Trimming removed 5 bases at V and 11 bases at J, with 25 bases between. From germline, CDR1 is MNHEY and CDR2 SMNVEV (reference sequence).

This chain's CDR3 is CASSEGNTGELFF. CDR3 bases: TGTGCCAGCAGTGAGGGGAACACCGGGGAGCTGTTTTTT. The V call is TRBV6-5, the J call TRBJ2-2; TRBD2 is a possible D gene (5 bases). The CDR3 totals 13 residues. Germline assignment: CDR1 MNHEY and CDR2 SVGAGI. V was trimmed by 5 bases and J by 1 base, leaving 5 bases between them.

V is TRBV7-2 and J is TRBJ1-1, with D possibly being TRBD1 (6 bases). With 6 bases removed from V and 1 base from J, the gap between germline ends came to 9 bases. This CDR3 is built from 13 residues. The germline V gene has CDR1 SGHTA and CDR2 FQGNSA. The chain's CDR3 is CASRTGQNTEAFF. CDR3 sequence (DNA): TGTGCCAGCAGGACGGGACAGAACACTGAAGCTTTCTTT.

This clone was counted a few times. This sequence joins TRBV7-6 and TRBJ2-3, with 7 bases lining up with TRBD2. The CDR3 covers 16 residues. Germline V lookup: CDR1 SGHVS, CDR2 FNYEAQ. V gave up 4 bases and J gave up 4 bases; unmatched junction bases: 11. DNA of the CDR3: TGTGCCAGCAGCTATGAGCGGGACCTCAGCGCAGATACGCAGTATTTT. Translating it yields CASSYERDLSADTQYF.

The chain has TRBV9 and TRBJ2-7; TRBD1 matches at 8 bases. J was trimmed by 7 bases and V by 0 bases; bases with no gene match: 6. Germline CDR1 reads SGDLS; CDR2 reads YYNGEE. The CDR3 length is 14 residues. The CDR3 loop reads CASSVGGQAGEQYF. In nucleotides, the CDR3 is TGTGCCAGCAGCGTAGGGGGACAGGCTGGAGAGCAGTACTTC.

The genes are TRBV4-2 and TRBJ2-7; 7 nucleotides agree with TRBD1. After removal of 2 bases from V and 3 bases from J, the junction contained 7 bases not matched to a gene. CDR1 LGHNA and CDR2 YNFKEQ come from the germline V gene. This CDR3 comprises 15 residues. This CDR3 is CASSQWRDRDYEQYF. The CDR3 nucleotides are TGTGCCAGCAGCCAATGGAGAGACAGGGACTACGAGCAGTACTTC.

Details on this clone: Within the sample, other DNA sequences also encode this same CDR3. The rearrangement uses TRBV19 and TRBJ1-3, with D possibly being TRBD1 (6 bases). The CDR3 contains 14 residues. The V end was cut by 5 bases, the J end by 3 bases, with 11 bases between. CDR1 is LNHDA, CDR2 SQIVND, per germline (reference sequence). CDR3 bases: TGTGCCAGTAGTTCGACAGGTCGTGGAAACACCATATATTTT. Translating gives CASSSTGRGNTIYF. Complete variable domain (other parts from reference TRBV19 and TRBJ1-3): DGGITQSPKYLFRKEGQNVTLSCEQNLNHDAMYWYRQDPGQGLRLIYYSQIVNDFQKGDIAEGYSVSREKKESFPLTVTSAQKNPTAFYLCASSSTGRGNTIYFGEGSWLTVV.

This clone showed up just once. Here the CDR3 DNA reads TGTGCCAGTACGGGGAGCCCTCTAGCCAAAAACATTCAGTACTTC. Protein sequence: CASTGSPLAKNIQYF. The J gene is TRBJ2-4, the V gene TRBV19; the D gene is possibly TRBD2 (5 bases). Trimming left V 7 bases short and J 0 bases short, with 13 bases between. Germline CDR1 and CDR2: LNHDA and SQIVND (reference sequence). The CDR3 has 15 residues.

This clone has a single count. This chain uses TRBV6-5 with TRBJ2-3; 7 positions agree with TRBD2. The germline V gene has CDR1 MNHEY and CDR2 SVGAGI. The CDR3 is 16 amino acids. J gave up 0 bases and V 4 bases, and 7 bases lay outside the gene matches. As DNA, the CDR3 is TGTGCCAGCAGTTCATCCGGGGGGTTGAGCACAGATACGCAGTATTTT. This gives the protein CASSSSGGLSTDTQYF.

V is TRBV5-4 and J is TRBJ2-1; 7 positions agree with TRBD1. In germline, CDR1 is SGHNT, CDR2 YYREEE (reference sequence). Trimming took 4 bases from V and 0 from J; bases not matched to a gene: 7. This CDR3 has 16 amino acids. The CDR3 DNA reads TGTGCCAGCAGCCAGGGGGTGGGGGCCTCCTACAATGAGCAGTTCTTC. It specifies CASSQGVGASYNEQFF.

The V call is TRBV6-1, the J call TRBJ2-3; TRBD2 matches at 8 bases. The germline V gene has CDR1 MNHNS and CDR2 SASEGT. J gave up 0 bases and V 4 bases, and 3 bases lay outside the gene matches. The CDR3 has 15 residues. The CDR3 sequence is CASSVAGTSTDTQYF. DNA of the CDR3: TGTGCCAGCAGTGTAGCGGGGACTAGCACAGATACGCAGTATTTT.

The chain carries TRBV4-2 and TRBJ2-5, with TRBD2 matching over 9 bases. CDR1 and CDR2 from the germline V gene are LGHNA and YNFKEQ. This CDR3 has 17 residues. V lost 1 base and J lost 5; bases outside the gene matches: 11. The CDR3, as DNA: TGTGCCAGCAGCCAAGCTAATGGCGGGGGGGCCGGGGAGACCCAGTACTTC. Amino acid sequence: CASSQANGGGAGETQYF.

The rearrangement uses TRBV6-5 and TRBJ2-7; TRBD1 agrees at 10 bases. The CDR3 is made up of 15 amino acids. CDR1 MNHEY and CDR2 SVGAGI come from the germline V gene. Trimming cost V 5 bases and J 2 bases; bases outside gene matches: 6. CDR3 sequence reads: CASSMGQGSPYEQYF. CDR3 DNA: TGTGCCAGCAGTATGGGACAGGGGTCTCCCTACGAGCAGTACTTC.